This TCR beta chain was recovered during a study of cytomegalovirus exposure and HLA in healthy donors. This PCR relied on a set of 60 Vbeta primers and 13 Jbeta primers. Clones were sequenced by immunoSEQ multiplex PCR, and TCRdb holds only the in-frame ones, with some missing. Of under 130,000 clones in the sample, more than 60% were seen once. The study, taken as a whole, reports: In a later analysis, TCR beta V- and J-gene trimming showed a link to a missense DCLRE1C variant.

The donors, nominally healthy at sampling, likely had unrecorded immune exposures. As to this clone: Its specificity is unknown.

V was trimmed by 0 bases and J by 11 bases, leaving 14 bases between them. Germline V gives CDR1 MNHNS, CDR2 SASEGT. The CDR3 is made up of 14 amino acids. Sequencing was carried out using PBMCs. The chain uses TRBV6-1 and TRBJ1-3; D might be TRBD1 (6 bases). The origin of this receptor is a female donor in good health and CMV-seropositive. CDR3 residues: CASSEAGPGQPIYF. CDR3 sequence (DNA): TGTGCCAGCAGTGAAGCAGGCCCGGGACAACCCATATATTTT.